The source of this T cell receptor (beta chain) is a study of cytomegalovirus exposure and HLA in healthy donors. Study-wide points: Productive rates of about 90% or about 30% were seen for most TCR beta V segments in an earlier analysis. Many donors carried some public TCRs, although rarity characterized most TCR sequences. There were 160 or so TCR beta chains listed as cytomegalovirus-associated.

The study ran its PCR with 60 Vbeta and 13 Jbeta primers. Produced via immunoSEQ multiplex PCR; TCRdb's table is partial and in-frame only. The profile shows about 170,000 clones, almost 80% of them singletons. V was pared by 2 bases and J by 3 bases, with 12 bases between. This CDR3 is built from 15 residues. Per germline, CDR1 SGHRS and CDR2 YFSETQ. Details on this clone: Antigen specificity is unknown.

The TCR comes from a man between 40 and 49 years old in good health and CMV-seropositive. Material for sequencing was PBMCs. V and J are TRBV5-1 and TRBJ1-3; TRBD1 is a possible D gene (6 bases). The CDR3 is CASSLGQNHGNTIYF. CDR3 sequence (DNA): TGCGCCAGCAGCTTAGGACAGAATCATGGAAACACCATATATTTT. Full variable domain (missing parts from reference TRBV5-1 and TRBJ1-3): KAGVTQTPRYLIKTRGQQVTLSCSPISGHRSVSWYQQTPGQGLQFLFEYFSETQRNKGNFPGRFSGRQFSNSRSEMNVSTLELGDSALYLCASSLGQNHGNTIYFGEGSWLTVV.